These 24 T cell receptor beta chains were all obtained from the same sample, sequenced in a study of shared clonotypes between healthy human individuals. The table came from immunoSEQ multiplex PCR; TCRdb's copy has only in-frame clones and leaves some out. The sample carries about 2 million clones, over 85% recorded once. Naive CD8 cells, CD45RO-negative and positively selected for CCR7, excluded terminally differentiated effector memory CD45RA+ cells. The sequenced material came from naive CD8+ T cells sorted from blood. These receptors all stem from a man aged 18 to 29 in good health.

This sequence joins TRBV9 and TRBJ2-1; 11 bases match TRBD2. The CDR3 loop spans 14 amino acids. J gave up 9 bases and V 4 bases, and 6 bases lay outside the gene matches. Per germline, CDR1 SGDLS and CDR2 YYNGEE. The DNA for the CDR3 is TGTGCCAGCAGCCCCATAGCGGGAGGGAGTGAGCAGTTCTTC. Translated: CASSPIAGGSEQFF. The variable domain in full, completed from reference TRBV9 and TRBJ2-1, reads DSGVTQTPKHLITATGQRVTLRCSPRSGDLSVYWYQQSLDQGLQFLIQYYNGEERAKGNILERFSAQQFPDLHSELNLSSLELGDSALYFCASSPIAGGSEQFFGPGTRLTVL.

V gene TRBV28 combines with J gene TRBJ1-1, with 7 nucleotides matching TRBD1. From germline, CDR1 is MDHEN and CDR2 SYDVKM. This CDR3 has 16 residues. The ends lost 5 bases at V and 4 bases at J; junction bases unmatched: 13. The CDR3 DNA is TGTGCCAGCAGTACCTCCCAGGGGGGGGCGGGCACTGAAGCTTTCTTT. Amino acids: CASSTSQGGAGTEAFF.

The genes are TRBV27 and TRBJ2-3; 8 bases map to TRBD2. Unmatched junction bases numbered 8, after V lost 3 bases and J lost 0 bases. The CDR3 is 17 residues long. Germline-derived CDR1 and CDR2 are MNHEY and SMNVEV (reference sequence). The CDR3 region is CASSFHRGGFSTDTQYF. The CDR3 region has the DNA TGTGCCAGCAGTTTTCACCGGGGGGGCTTTAGCACAGATACGCAGTATTTT.

This clone was seen a single time. This sequence joins TRBV13 and TRBJ2-7; a possible D gene is TRBD1 (5 bases). Trimming took 2 bases from V and 2 from J, leaving 7 bases between them. The CDR3 runs to 13 residues. Germline V gene data show CDR1 as PRHDT and CDR2 as FYEKMQ (reference sequence). DNA for the CDR3: TGTGCCAGCAGCTTAAGGGGTACCTACGAGCAGTACTTC. It yields the protein CASSLRGTYEQYF.

The chain joins TRBV15 to TRBJ1-5; 10 bases line up with TRBD1. The trim removed 10 bases at V and 2 bases at J, leaving 11 bases unmatched. This CDR3 contains 16 residues. Germline assignment: CDR1 LNHNV and CDR2 YYDKDF (reference sequence). The DNA for the CDR3 is TGTGCCAGCTCTACCGGGACAGGGGTTCGCAATCAGCCCCAGCATTTT. This sequence encodes CASSTGTGVRNQPQHF.

This sequence joins TRBV5-1 and TRBJ2-7, with 7 bases lining up with TRBD1. The V segment lost 3 bases and the J segment 7 bases; nucleotides outside the gene matches: 16. The germline CDR1 and CDR2 sequences are SGHRS and YFSETQ. The CDR3 contains 16 residues. DNA of the CDR3: TGCGCCAGCAGCTCACGACAGGGCGTTGGGCAGGAAGAGCAGTACTTC. Translated, it gives CASSSRQGVGQEEQYF.

The CDR3 nucleotides read TGCGCCTCCGGGAGCTCCTACGAGCAGTACTTC. As protein: CASGSSYEQYF. The rearrangement joins TRBV4-1 to TRBJ2-7; possible D gene TRBD2, 6 bases. Trimming took 11 bases from V and 0 from J, leaving 8 bases between them. The CDR3 length is 11 residues. CDR1 and CDR2 (germline): MGHRA, YSYEKL.

The count of this clone is one. This chain links TRBV29-1 with TRBJ2-2; D is uncertain. V gave up 4 bases and J gave up 1 base, with 7 bases separating them. Germline V CDR1 and CDR2: SQVTM, ANQGSEA. This CDR3 spans 13 amino acids. CDR3 amino acids: CSVVEVNTGELFF. The CDR3 nucleotides are TGCAGCGTTGTTGAAGTGAACACCGGGGAGCTGTTTTTT.

The chain combines TRBV9 with TRBJ1-5; unclear D gene. This CDR3 contains 14 residues. V was clipped by 2 bases and J by 7 bases, with 13 bases between them. Germline assignment: CDR1 SGDLS and CDR2 YYNGEE. The CDR3 DNA reads as TGTGCCAGCAGCGTTAAGAAGAGGAGGCAGCCCCAGCATTTT. Translation: CASSVKKRRQPQHF.

This chain connects TRBV29-1 to TRBJ2-1, with a weak D call TRBD2 (6 bases). From germline, CDR1 is SQVTM and CDR2 ANQGSEA. The CDR3 runs 14 residues. V was shortened by 3 bases and J by 5 bases, with 14 bases between the two germline ends. This chain's CDR3 is CSVEGGADNNEQFF. The CDR3, as DNA: TGCAGCGTTGAGGGGGGTGCCGATAACAATGAGCAGTTCTTC.

The chain couples TRBV4-1 to TRBJ2-7; tentative D call: TRBD1 (6 bases). Trimming pared 1 base from V and 4 bases from J, leaving 17 bases between. CDR3 size: 16 residues. Germline CDR1 is MGHRA and CDR2 is YSYEKL. The CDR3 region has the DNA TGCGCCAGCAGCCAAGTTGTGACAGGAGAGAGGTACGAGCAGTACTTC. Protein sequence: CASSQVVTGERYEQYF.

This chain connects TRBV30 to TRBJ2-3, with D perhaps being TRBD1 or TRBD2 (5 bases each). V was pared by 4 bases and J by 0 bases, with 14 bases between. The CDR3 is 15 residues long. Germline loops: CDR1 GTSNPN, CDR2 SVGIG (reference sequence). The CDR3 sequence: CAWTTGASSTDTQYF. The CDR3 nucleotides read TGTGCCTGGACCACCGGGGCCTCCAGCACAGATACGCAGTATTTT.

The gene calls are TRBV29-1 and TRBJ1-1; D gene unclear. CDR1 is SQVTM and CDR2 is ANQGSEA in the germline V gene. Deletions cut 4 bases from V and 4 bases from J, with 10 bases between. The CDR3 runs 12 residues. In nucleotides, the CDR3 is TGCAGCGTTGCGTTGGAGGGCACTGAAGCTTTCTTT. This translates into CSVALEGTEAFF.

The chain carries TRBV11-2 and TRBJ2-5, with no clear D. The CDR3 contains 12 residues. Germline V gives CDR1 SGHAT, CDR2 FQNNGV. V lost 0 bases, J lost 3 bases, and 2 bases lay in between. CDR3 amino acids: CASSLDKETQYF. The DNA of the CDR3 is TGTGCCAGCAGCTTAGATAAAGAGACCCAGTACTTC.

J is TRBJ1-2 and V is TRBV28; weak D call: TRBD1 (6 bases). Trimming took off 5 bases at V and 8 bases at J, with 36 bases between the two ends. Germline V gene data show CDR1 as MDHEN and CDR2 as SYDVKM. The CDR3 totals 20 residues. For the CDR3, the DNA is TGTGCCAGCAGTCCCTTTGGACAGCTCGCAGAGAACCCTCTACTGTTCGGCTACACCTTC. Amino acids: CASSPFGQLAENPLLFGYTF.

Notes on this clone: This sample also contains other DNA sequences that code for the same CDR3. V usage is TRBV4-3 and J usage is TRBJ2-2; D may match TRBD1 or TRBD2 (5 bases each). From germline, CDR1 is LGHNA and CDR2 YSLEER. This CDR3 region has 14 residues. Trimming removed 4 bases from V and 1 base from J, with 7 bases in between. CDR3 protein: CASSPGQNTGELFF. The DNA for the CDR3 is TGCGCCAGCAGCCCGGGGCAGAACACCGGGGAGCTGTTTTTT.

A single count supports this clone. The J gene is TRBJ1-5, the V gene TRBV30; D unclear. V lost 5 bases to trimming and J lost 7 bases, with 12 bases between them. Germline CDR1 and CDR2: GTSNPN and SVGIG (reference sequence). This CDR3 region has 12 residues. The DNA of the CDR3 is TGTGCCTGGGGGATGCCGACGCAGCCCCAGCATTTT. It codes for CAWGMPTQPQHF.

This chain links TRBV28 with TRBJ1-4, with unresolved D. The V and J ends lost 7 bases and 2 bases respectively, with 14 bases between them. The CDR3 sequence is 15 residues long. Germline CDR1 reads MDHEN; CDR2 reads SYDVKM. CDR3 DNA: TGTGCCAGCACTCCCTTTGTGGGGACTAATGAAAAACTGTTTTTT. Translated: CASTPFVGTNEKLFF.

The chain couples TRBV29-1 to TRBJ2-1; 9 nucleotides line up with TRBD2. From germline, CDR1 is SQVTM and CDR2 ANQGSEA. The CDR3 runs 18 residues. Trimming cost V 1 base and J 2 bases; bases outside gene matches: 12. The DNA for the CDR3 is TGCAGCGTTGAAGGGGGGTTTTTCGGACTAGCGCCCTACAATGAGCAGTTCTTC. Translation: CSVEGGFFGLAPYNEQFF.

The V gene is TRBV7-9, the J gene TRBJ1-1; D not resolved. The CDR3 has 12 residues. V lost 4 bases to trimming and J lost 1 base, with 4 bases between them. Per the germline V gene, CDR1 is SEHNR and CDR2 is FQNEAQ (reference sequence). CDR3 nucleotide sequence: TGTGCCAGCAGCTGGAGGAACACTGAAGCTTTCTTT. Translating it yields CASSWRNTEAFF.

This chain links TRBV27 with TRBJ1-3; D is possibly TRBD1 (5 bases). V was cut by 5 bases and J by 1 base, with 12 bases left in between. The CDR3 contains 15 residues. The germline V gene encodes CDR1 MNHEY and CDR2 SMNVEV (reference sequence). The CDR3 sequence is CASSRSGSSGNTIYF. CDR3 sequence (DNA): TGTGCCAGCAGTCGATCAGGGAGTTCTGGAAACACCATATATTTT.

This clone appeared a few times. The chain joins TRBV10-3 to TRBJ2-5; 10 nucleotides line up with TRBD1. The germline V gene has CDR1 ENHRY and CDR2 SYGVKD. The ends lost 11 bases at V and 3 bases at J; junction bases unmatched: 9. The CDR3 spans 14 residues. CDR3 loop: CADPRDRGKETQYF. CDR3 nucleotide sequence: TGTGCCGACCCCCGGGACAGGGGAAAAGAGACCCAGTACTTC.

The rearrangement joins TRBV28 to TRBJ1-3; 7 nucleotides agree with TRBD1. Losses at the gene ends were 5 bases for V and 4 bases for J; bases not matched to a gene: 5. Germline CDR1 and CDR2: MDHEN and SYDVKM. The CDR3 extends over 14 amino acids. The CDR3 spells CASSEGAPGNTIYF. The CDR3 DNA reads TGTGCCAGCAGTGAGGGGGCGCCAGGAAACACCATATATTTT.

This chain links TRBV7-9 with TRBJ1-1, with a possible D match to TRBD1 (5 bases). V was trimmed by 4 bases and J by 2 bases, leaving 11 bases between them. The CDR3 contains 14 residues. Per the germline V gene, CDR1 is SEHNR and CDR2 is FQNEAQ (reference sequence). DNA of the CDR3: TGTGCCAGCAGCTCTGAGTGGGGCAACACTGAAGCTTTCTTT. Translating it yields CASSSEWGNTEAFF. Full variable domain (missing parts from reference TRBV7-9 and TRBJ1-1): DTGVSQNPRHKITKRGQNVTFRCDPISEHNRLYWYRQTLGQGPEFLTYFQNEAQLEKSRLLSDRFSAERPKGSFSTLEIQRTEQGDSAMYLCASSSEWGNTEAFFGQGTRLTVV.